This T cell receptor beta chain was recorded in a study of sequential checkpoint blockade in melanoma. Treatment reported: randomized to nivolumab then ipilimumab (arm A) or the reverse (arm B). The data were produced by immunoSEQ multiplex PCR, yet TCRdb's version contains in-frame clones alone and is incomplete. The table records approximately 12,000 clones, roughly 60% of them present only once. Germline V gene data show CDR1 as MNHEY and CDR2 as SVGAGI. V gave up 2 bases and J gave up 7 bases, with 5 bases separating them. This CDR3 is built from 12 residues. The source of this sequence is a human donor with melanoma. V gene TRBV6-5 combines with J gene TRBJ2-2; no clear D. This material consisted of CD8+ T cells sorted from blood (inferred from file names), taken from a patient given nivolumab and ipilimumab in sequence. The CDR3 here is CASSYQFGELFF. Written as DNA, the CDR3 is TGTGCCAGCAGTTACCAATTCGGGGAGCTGTTTTTT.